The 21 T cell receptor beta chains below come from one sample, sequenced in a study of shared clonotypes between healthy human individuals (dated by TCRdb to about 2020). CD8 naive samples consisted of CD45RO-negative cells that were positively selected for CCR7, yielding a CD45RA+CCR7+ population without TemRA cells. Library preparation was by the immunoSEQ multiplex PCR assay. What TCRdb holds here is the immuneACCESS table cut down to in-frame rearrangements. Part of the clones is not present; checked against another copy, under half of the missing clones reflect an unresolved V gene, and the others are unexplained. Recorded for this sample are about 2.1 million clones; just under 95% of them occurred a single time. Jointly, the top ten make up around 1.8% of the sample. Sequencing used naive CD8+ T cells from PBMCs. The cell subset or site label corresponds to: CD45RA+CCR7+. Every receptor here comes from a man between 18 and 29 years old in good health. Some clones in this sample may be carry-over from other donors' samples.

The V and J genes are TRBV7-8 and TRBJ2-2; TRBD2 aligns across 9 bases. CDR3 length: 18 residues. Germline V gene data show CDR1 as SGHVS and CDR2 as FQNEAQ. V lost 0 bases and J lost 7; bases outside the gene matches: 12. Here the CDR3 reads CASSLAAASGMSVGELFF. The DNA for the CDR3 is TGTGCCAGCAGCTTAGCGGCCGCTAGCGGGATGTCGGTCGGGGAGCTGTTTTTT.

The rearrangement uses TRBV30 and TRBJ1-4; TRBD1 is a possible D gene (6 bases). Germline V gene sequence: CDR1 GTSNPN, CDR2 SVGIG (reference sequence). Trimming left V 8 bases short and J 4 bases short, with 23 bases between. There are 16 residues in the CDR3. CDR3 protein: CAHQGHGGAYNEKLFF. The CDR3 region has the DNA TGTGCCCACCAGGGACACGGAGGGGCTTATAATGAAAAACTGTTTTTT. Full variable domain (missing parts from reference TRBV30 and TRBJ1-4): SQTIHQWPATLVQPVGSPLSLECTVEGTSNPNLYWYRQAAGRGLQLLFYSVGIGQISSEVPQNLSASRPQDRQFILSSKKLLLSDSGFYLCAHQGHGGAYNEKLFFGSGTQLSVL.

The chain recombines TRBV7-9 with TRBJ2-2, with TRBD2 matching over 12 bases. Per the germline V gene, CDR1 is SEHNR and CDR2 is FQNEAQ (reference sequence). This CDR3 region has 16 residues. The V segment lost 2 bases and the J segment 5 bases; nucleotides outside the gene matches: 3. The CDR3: CASSLPGLAGTGELFF. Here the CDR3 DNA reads TGTGCCAGCAGCTTACCGGGACTAGCGGGTACCGGGGAGCTGTTTTTT.

CDR3 in amino acids: CASSPGTRIEQFF. CDR3 DNA: TGCGCCAGCAGCCCTGGGACGCGGATTGAGCAGTTCTTC. The V call is TRBV10-2, the J call TRBJ2-1; D tentatively reads TRBD1 or TRBD2 (5 bases each). The V and J ends lost 6 bases and 9 bases respectively, with 15 bases between them. Germline V gene lookup returns CDR1 WSHSY and CDR2 SAAADI. The CDR3 sequence is 13 residues long.

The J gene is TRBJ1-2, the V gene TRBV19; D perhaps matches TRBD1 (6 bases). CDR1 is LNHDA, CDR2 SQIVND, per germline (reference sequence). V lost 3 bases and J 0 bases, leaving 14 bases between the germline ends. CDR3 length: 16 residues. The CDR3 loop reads CASSMDSTTPNYGYTF. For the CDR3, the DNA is TGTGCCAGTAGTATGGACAGTACAACGCCTAACTATGGCTACACCTTC.

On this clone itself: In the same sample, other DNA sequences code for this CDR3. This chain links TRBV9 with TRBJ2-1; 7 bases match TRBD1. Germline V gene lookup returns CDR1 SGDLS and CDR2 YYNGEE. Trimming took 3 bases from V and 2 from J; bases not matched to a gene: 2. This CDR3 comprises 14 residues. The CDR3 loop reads CASSAGTAYNEQFF. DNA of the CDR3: TGTGCCAGCAGCGCCGGGACAGCCTACAATGAGCAGTTCTTC.

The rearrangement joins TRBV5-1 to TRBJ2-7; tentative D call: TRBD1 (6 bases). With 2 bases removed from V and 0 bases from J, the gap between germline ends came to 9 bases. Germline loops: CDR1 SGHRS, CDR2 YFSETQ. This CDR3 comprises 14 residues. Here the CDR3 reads CASSLPTGSYEQYF. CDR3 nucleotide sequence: TGCGCCAGCAGCTTACCGACAGGCTCCTACGAGCAGTACTTC.

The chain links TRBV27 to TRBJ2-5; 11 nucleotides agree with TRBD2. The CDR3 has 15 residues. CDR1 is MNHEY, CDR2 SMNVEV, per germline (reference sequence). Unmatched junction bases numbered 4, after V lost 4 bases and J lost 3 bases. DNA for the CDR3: TGTGCCAGCAGTTCCCCACTAGCGGGAGAAGAGACCCAGTACTTC. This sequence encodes CASSSPLAGEETQYF.

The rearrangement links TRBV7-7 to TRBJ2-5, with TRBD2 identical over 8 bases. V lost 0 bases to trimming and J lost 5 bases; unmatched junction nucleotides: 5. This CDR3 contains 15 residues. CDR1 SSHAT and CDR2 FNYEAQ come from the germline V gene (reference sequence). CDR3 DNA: TGTGCCAGCAGCTTAGCGGACTCGGGAGGGGAGACCCAGTACTTC. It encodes CASSLADSGGETQYF.

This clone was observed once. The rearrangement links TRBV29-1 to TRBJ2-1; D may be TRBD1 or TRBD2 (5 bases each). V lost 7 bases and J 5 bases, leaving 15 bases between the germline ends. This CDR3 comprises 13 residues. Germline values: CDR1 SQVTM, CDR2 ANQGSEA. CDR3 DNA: TGCAGCGACTGGACGAGGGGCGACAATGAGCAGTTCTTC. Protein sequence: CSDWTRGDNEQFF.

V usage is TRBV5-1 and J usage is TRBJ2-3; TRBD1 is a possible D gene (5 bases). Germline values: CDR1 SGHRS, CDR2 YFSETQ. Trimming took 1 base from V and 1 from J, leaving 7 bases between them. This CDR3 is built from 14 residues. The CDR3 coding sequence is TGCGCCAGCAGCTTGATAGGGGGCACAGATACGCAGTATTTT. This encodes CASSLIGGTDTQYF.

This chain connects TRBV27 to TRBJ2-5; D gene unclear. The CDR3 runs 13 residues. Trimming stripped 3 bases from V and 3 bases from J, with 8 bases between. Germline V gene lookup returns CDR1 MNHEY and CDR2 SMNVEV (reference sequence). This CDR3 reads CASSFQSEETQYF. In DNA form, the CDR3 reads TGTGCCAGCAGTTTCCAGAGCGAAGAGACCCAGTACTTC.

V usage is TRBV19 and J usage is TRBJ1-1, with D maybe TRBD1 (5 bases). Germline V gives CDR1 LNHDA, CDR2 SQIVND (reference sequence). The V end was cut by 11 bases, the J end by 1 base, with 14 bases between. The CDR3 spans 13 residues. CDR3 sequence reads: CACWGSPNTEAFF. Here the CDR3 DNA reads TGTGCCTGCTGGGGCTCCCCGAACACTGAAGCTTTCTTT.

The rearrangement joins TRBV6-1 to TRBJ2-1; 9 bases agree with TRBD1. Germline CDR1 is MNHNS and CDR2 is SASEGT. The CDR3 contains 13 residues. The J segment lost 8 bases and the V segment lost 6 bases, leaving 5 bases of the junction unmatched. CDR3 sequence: CASRNDRGYEQFF. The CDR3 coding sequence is TGTGCCAGCAGGAACGACAGGGGGTATGAGCAGTTCTTC.

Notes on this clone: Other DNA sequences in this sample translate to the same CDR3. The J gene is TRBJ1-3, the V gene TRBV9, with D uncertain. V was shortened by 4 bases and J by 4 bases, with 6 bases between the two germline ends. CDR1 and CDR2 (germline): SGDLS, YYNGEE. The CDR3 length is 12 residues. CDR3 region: CASSPGGNTIYF. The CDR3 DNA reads TGTGCCAGCAGCCCCGGGGGAAACACCATATATTTT.

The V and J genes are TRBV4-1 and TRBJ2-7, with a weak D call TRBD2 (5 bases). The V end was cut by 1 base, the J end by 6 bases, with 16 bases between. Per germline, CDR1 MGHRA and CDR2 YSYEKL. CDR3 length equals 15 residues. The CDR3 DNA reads TGCGCCAGCAGCCAAGTCCTAGGCCGGGATGTCGAGCAGTACTTC. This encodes CASSQVLGRDVEQYF.

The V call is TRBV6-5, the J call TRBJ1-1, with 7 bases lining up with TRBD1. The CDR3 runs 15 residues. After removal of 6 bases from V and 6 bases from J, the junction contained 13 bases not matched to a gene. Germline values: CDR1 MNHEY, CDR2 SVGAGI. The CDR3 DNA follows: TGTGCCAGCAGCTCGACGACAGGGTGGCAAGCTGAAGCTTTCTTT. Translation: CASSSTTGWQAEAFF.

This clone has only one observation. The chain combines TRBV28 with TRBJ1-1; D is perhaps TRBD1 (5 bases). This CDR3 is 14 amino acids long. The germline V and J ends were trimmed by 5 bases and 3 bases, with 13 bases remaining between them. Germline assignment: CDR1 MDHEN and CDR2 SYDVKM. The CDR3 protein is CASSLWGGDTEAFF. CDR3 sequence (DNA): TGTGCCAGCAGTCTTTGGGGGGGGGACACTGAAGCTTTCTTT.

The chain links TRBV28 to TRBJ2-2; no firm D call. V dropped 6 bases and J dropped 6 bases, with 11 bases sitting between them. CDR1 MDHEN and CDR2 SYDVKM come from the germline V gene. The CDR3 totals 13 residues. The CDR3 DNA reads TGTGCCAGCAGATTCACGGTTCCCGGGGAGCTGTTTTTT. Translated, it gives CASRFTVPGELFF.

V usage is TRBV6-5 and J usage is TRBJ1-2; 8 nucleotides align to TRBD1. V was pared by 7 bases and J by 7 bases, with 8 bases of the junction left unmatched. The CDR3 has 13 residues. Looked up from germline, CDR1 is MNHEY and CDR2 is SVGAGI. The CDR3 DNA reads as TGTGCCAGCACCCAGGACAGGGCCGGTGGCTACACCTTC. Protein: CASTQDRAGGYTF.

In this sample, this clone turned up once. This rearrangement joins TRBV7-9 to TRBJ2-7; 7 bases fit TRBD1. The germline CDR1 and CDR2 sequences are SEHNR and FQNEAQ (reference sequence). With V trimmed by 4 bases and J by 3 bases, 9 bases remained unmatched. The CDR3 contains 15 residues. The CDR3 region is CASSSSVTGLYEQYF. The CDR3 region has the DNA TGTGCCAGCAGCTCTTCCGTGACAGGGCTCTACGAGCAGTACTTC.